These 2 T cell receptor beta chains were all obtained from the same sample, sequenced in a study of blood T cell repertoires in COVID-19. Generated by immunoSEQ multiplex PCR, the TCRdb table keeps only in-frame clones and is missing some. The profile shows hundreds of thousands of clones, around 87% of them singletons. The sequenced material came from peripheral blood. These receptors all stem from a woman aged 35 to 49 who had recovered from COVID-19.

V is TRBV19 and J is TRBJ2-5, with TRBD1 as a possible D gene (6 bases). This CDR3 contains 13 residues. Germline V gene data show CDR1 as LNHDA and CDR2 as SQIVND (reference sequence). V gave up 7 bases and J gave up 4 bases, with 13 bases separating them. CDR3 region: CASKGRGIETQYF. Here the CDR3 DNA reads TGTGCCAGTAAGGGCAGGGGCATAGAGACCCAGTACTTC.

The V call is TRBV25-1, the J call TRBJ1-3; D may be TRBD1 (6 bases). The CDR3 runs to 15 residues. The germline V and J ends were trimmed by 7 bases and 0 bases, with 13 bases remaining between them. Germline assignment: CDR1 MGHDK and CDR2 SYGVNS. In nucleotides, the CDR3 is TGTGCCAGCACCCATGGGGGCTCCTCTGGAAACACCATATATTTT. Amino acid sequence: CASTHGGSSGNTIYF.